This T cell receptor (beta chain) was observed in a study of T cell repertoires in cytomegalovirus infection. The overall study: Public TCR beta signatures provided an indication of both CMV infection and a matching HLA type. General observations from the study: CMV-specific HLA-C-restricted TCR beta clonotypes dominated the ex vivo response.

Concerning this clonotype itself: No antigen is known for it.

V gave up 0 bases and J gave up 10 bases; unmatched junction bases: 11. The CDR3 is made up of 16 amino acids. CDR1 and CDR2 (germline): MGHRA, YSYEKL. TCRdb re-called the reads through MiXCR, storing one row per CDR3 protein. The repertoire holds 680,000 or so distinct CDR3 sequences, with 35% as singletons. Sample: PBMCs. V and J are TRBV4-1 and TRBJ2-5; 10 nucleotides agree with TRBD2. This clonotype was sampled from a human donor in good health (CMV status not recorded). Some clones in this sample may be carry-over from other donors' samples. CDR3 bases: TGCGCCAGCAGCCAAGATTGGCCAGCGGGGGGGCTGGACCAGTACTTC. It codes for CASSQDWPAGGLDQYF.